The 27 T cell receptor beta chains in this list originate from one sample, sequenced in a study of identical twins (TCRdb year 2016). Libraries were made using 5' RACE. These reads were obtained on an Illumina HiSeq 2000. TCRdb reprocessing: public reads trimmed at Q25 with fastp, clones called with MiXCR, in-frame beta chains kept. Each CDR3 protein appears once, grouped with its most common genes and DNA. Recorded for this sample are fewer than 250,000 distinct CDR3 sequences; approximately 7.9% of them occurred a single time. Clones ranked in the top ten supply over 5% of the sample. Separately, the same data were catalogued under a study of yellow fever vaccine responses in identical twins.

Sequencing was done on a sample of CD8+ T cells sorted from blood. Receptors were obtained from a woman aged 18-29 years in good health.

The sample holds many counts of this clonotype. The chain joins TRBV15 to TRBJ2-7, with D possibly TRBD1 on 5 matching bases. The ends were cut back, 1 base at V and 5 bases at J, with 12 bases in the middle. Germline V gene sequence: CDR1 LNHNV, CDR2 YYDKDF (reference sequence). This CDR3 contains 14 residues. This chain's CDR3 is CATSRAGYNNEQYF. The CDR3 region has the DNA TGTGCCACCAGCAGAGCAGGGTACAATAACGAGCAGTACTTC. Supplemented by reference TRBV15 and TRBJ2-7, the full variable domain reads DAMVIQNPRYQVTQFGKPVTLSCSQTLNHNVMYWYQQKSSQAPKLLFHYYDKDFNNEADTPDNFQSRRPNTSFCFLDIRSPGLGDTAMYLCATSRAGYNNEQYFGPGTRLTVT.

This clonotype was counted at least ten times. V is TRBV4-1 and J is TRBJ2-7, with D maybe TRBD1 (7 bases). Germline CDR1 is MGHRA and CDR2 is YSYEKL. The CDR3 loop spans 14 amino acids. V gave up 4 bases and J gave up 2 bases, with 12 bases separating them. CDR3 loop: CASSPGDSTYEQYF. CDR3 bases: TGCGCCAGCAGCCCGGGGGACAGTACCTACGAGCAGTACTTC.

The V and J genes are TRBV11-1 and TRBJ1-3; D uncertain. The CDR3 sequence is 19 residues long. Trimming removed 4 bases from V and 0 bases from J, with 22 bases in between. Germline V gives CDR1 SGHAT, CDR2 FQDESV (reference sequence). The CDR3 here is CASSSRTDLPSVSGNTIYF. The CDR3, as DNA: TGTGCCAGCAGCTCCCGGACCGACTTGCCATCCGTCTCTGGAAACACCATATATTTT.

This clonotype was found many times. The chain links TRBV15 to TRBJ1-5; no clear D gene. V was trimmed by 3 bases and J by 0 bases, leaving 12 bases between them. The CDR3 loop spans 16 amino acids. Germline CDR1 and CDR2: LNHNV and YYDKDF (reference sequence). DNA of the CDR3: TGTGCCACCAGCAGCCCTCCGGCGGATAGCAATCAGCCCCAGCATTTT. Its protein is CATSSPPADSNQPQHF.

This clonotype was detected only a few times. The J gene is TRBJ2-7, the V gene TRBV29-1, with 14 bases aligning to TRBD2. Germline values: CDR1 SQVTM, CDR2 ANQGSEA. J was trimmed by 1 base and V by 6 bases; bases with no gene match: 8. CDR3 length: 16 amino acids. The CDR3 nucleotides read TGCAGCGTAACGGGACTAGCGGGAGTTCCTTCCTACGAGCAGTACTTC. The encoded protein is CSVTGLAGVPSYEQYF.

The sample holds many counts of this clonotype. The chain recombines TRBV6-1 with TRBJ2-7, with 7 bases matching TRBD2. J was trimmed by 2 bases and V by 10 bases; bases with no gene match: 8. The CDR3 sequence is 13 residues long. The germline V gene has CDR1 MNHNS and CDR2 SASEGT. The CDR3 DNA reads TGTGCCACTCGTCTAGCGGAGCCCTACGAGCAGTACTTC. Translated: CATRLAEPYEQYF.

This clonotype was observed at least ten times. V is TRBV29-1 and J is TRBJ2-1; TRBD1 agrees at 8 bases. Germline CDR1 SQVTM, CDR2 ANQGSEA. V shed 6 bases, J shed 1 base, and the junction held 5 bases outside the gene matches. This CDR3 is built from 14 residues. The CDR3 is CSVGQDFSYNEQFF. The CDR3, as DNA: TGCAGCGTGGGACAGGACTTTTCCTACAATGAGCAGTTCTTC.

The chain combines TRBV7-9 with TRBJ2-7, with 9 positions matching TRBD1. J gave up 6 bases and V 5 bases, and 8 bases lay outside the gene matches. Germline values: CDR1 SEHNR, CDR2 FQNEAQ (reference sequence). The CDR3 extends over 14 amino acids. For the CDR3, the DNA is TGTGCCAGCAGCCCTGGACAGGGGATTAGCGAGCAGTACGTC. This translates into CASSPGQGISEQYV.

The chain uses TRBV12-3 or TRBV12-4 and TRBJ2-3, with TRBD1 matching 12 bases. Trimming took 6 bases from V and 2 from J; bases not matched to a gene: 12. The CDR3 has 18 residues. CDR3 sequence reads: CASRRPGQGADYTDTQYF. In DNA, the CDR3 is TGTGCCAGCAGGAGACCGGGACAGGGGGCAGACTACACAGATACGCAGTATTTT.

The V and J genes are TRBV7-8 and TRBJ1-2; weak D call: TRBD1 (5 bases). The germline CDR1 and CDR2 sequences are SGHVS and FQNEAQ. CDR3 length equals 13 residues. Trimming took 7 bases from V and 3 from J, leaving 12 bases between them. CDR3 sequence reads: CASTPPGHYGYTF. The CDR3 nucleotides read TGTGCCAGCACCCCCCCGGGGCACTATGGCTACACCTTC.

Ten or more counts support this clonotype. The chain recombines TRBV4-1 with TRBJ2-7; 9 bases align to TRBD2. The CDR3 contains 16 residues. The V segment lost 4 bases and the J segment 5 bases; nucleotides outside the gene matches: 12. The germline V gene encodes CDR1 MGHRA and CDR2 YSYEKL. The CDR3: CASSRLTSGWEDEQYF. The CDR3 DNA is TGCGCCAGCAGCCGACTGACTAGCGGCTGGGAGGACGAGCAGTACTTC.

The CDR3, as DNA: TGTGCCAGCAGCGCCGGACTGCAAGAGACCCAGTACTTC. As protein: CASSAGLQETQYF. The chain employs TRBV9 and TRBJ2-5, with D perhaps TRBD2 (5 bases). The CDR3 length is 13 residues. Trimming removed 3 bases from V and 2 bases from J, with 8 bases in between. From germline, CDR1 is SGDLS and CDR2 YYNGEE.

This clonotype was picked up a small number of times. The CDR3 nucleotides are TGTGCCAGCAGTTTTAATGTCTTAATGTCCCCCTCCAGCGGGTGGGAGACCCAGTACTTC. Residues: CASSFNVLMSPSSGWETQYF. J is TRBJ2-5 and V is TRBV12-3 or TRBV12-4; a weak D match, TRBD2 (6 bases). The CDR3 sequence is 20 residues long. Trimming stripped 3 bases from V and 5 bases from J, with 31 bases between.

A few counts support this clonotype. The chain's CDR3 is CASSQSPGLLAKNIQYF. The CDR3 DNA follows: TGTGCCAGCAGCCAAAGTCCGGGACTACTAGCCAAAAACATTCAGTACTTC. V and J are TRBV4-2 and TRBJ2-4, with 7 bases matching TRBD2. The V segment lost 2 bases and the J segment 0 bases; nucleotides outside the gene matches: 7. CDR3 length: 17 amino acids. The V gene's germline CDR1 is LGHNA and CDR2 YNFKEQ.

There are a few counts of this clonotype. The chain uses TRBV27 and TRBJ2-7; D is perhaps TRBD2 (6 bases). Trimming removed 5 bases at V and 3 bases at J, with 20 bases between. The germline CDR1 and CDR2 sequences are MNHEY and SMNVEV (reference sequence). The CDR3 extends over 16 amino acids. For the CDR3, the DNA is TGTGCCAGCAGTCTTACGAGCGGGTTCCTTTACTACGAGCAGTACTTC. Residues: CASSLTSGFLYYEQYF.

The chain uses TRBV20-1 and TRBJ1-6; no firm D call. CDR1 is DFQATT, CDR2 SNEGSKA, per germline (reference sequence). The CDR3 totals 15 residues. V was cut by 6 bases and J by 0 bases, with 12 bases left in between. The CDR3 loop reads CSAMGSPSYNSPLHF. CDR3 DNA: TGCAGTGCGATGGGGAGTCCCTCCTATAATTCACCCCTCCACTTT.

The rearrangement uses TRBV12-3 or TRBV12-4 and TRBJ1-2; D is perhaps TRBD1 (6 bases). The CDR3 runs to 13 residues. Trimming stripped 6 bases from V and 8 bases from J, with 16 bases between. CDR3 nucleotide sequence: TGTGCCAGCAGCATACAGGGTGTACGGGGCTACACCTTC. Residues: CASSIQGVRGYTF.

Many counts were recorded for this clonotype. The V and J genes are TRBV3-1 and TRBJ1-6, with D perhaps TRBD1 (5 bases). The CDR3 sequence is 14 residues long. V was pared by 0 bases and J by 13 bases, with 13 bases between. Germline V gene sequence: CDR1 LGHDT, CDR2 YNNKEL (reference sequence). As DNA, the CDR3 is TGTGCCAGCAGCCAAGAGGGGCGACCTCTCCCCCTCCACTTT. Protein sequence: CASSQEGRPLPLHF.

This clonotype was detected only a few times. The J gene is TRBJ2-6, the V gene TRBV6-4; maybe TRBD2 (6 bases). The CDR3 runs to 17 residues. V was shortened by 7 bases and J by 0 bases, with 16 bases between the two germline ends. Per germline, CDR1 MRHNA and CDR2 SNTAGT. The CDR3 DNA follows: TGTGCCAGCATCTTGGGGCGGGGACCCTCTGGGGCCAACGTCCTGACTTTC. Translation: CASILGRGPSGANVLTF.

The chain has TRBV27 and TRBJ1-1, with D possibly matching TRBD1 (5 bases). V gave up 7 bases and J gave up 4 bases, with 16 bases separating them. This CDR3 has 14 residues. Germline V gives CDR1 MNHEY, CDR2 SMNVEV (reference sequence). Written as DNA, the CDR3 is TGTGCCAGCATCCCGGGACCCGGGGCCACTGAAGCTTTCTTT. It codes for CASIPGPGATEAFF.

J is TRBJ2-7 and V is TRBV5-6, with 7 bases aligning to TRBD2. J was trimmed by 3 bases and V by 7 bases; bases with no gene match: 7. The CDR3 length is 13 residues. From germline, CDR1 is SGHDT and CDR2 YYEEEE. The CDR3 loop reads CASGPGTIYEQYV. The CDR3 region has the DNA TGTGCCAGCGGCCCCGGGACTATCTACGAGCAGTACGTC.

This clonotype has a handful of counts. V is TRBV5-5 and J is TRBJ2-5; no clear D. The CDR3 loop spans 16 amino acids. V was pared by 1 base and J by 1 base, with 14 bases between. In germline, CDR1 is SGHKS, CDR2 YYEKEE (reference sequence). The chain's CDR3 is CASSLLSGEPQETQYF. The DNA for the CDR3 is TGTGCCAGCAGCTTGCTGTCTGGGGAACCCCAAGAGACCCAGTACTTC.

This clonotype was seen repeatedly, ten times or more. The genes are TRBV25-1 and TRBJ2-7; D unresolved. V shed 6 bases and J shed 4 bases, with 7 bases lying between them. In germline, CDR1 is MGHDK, CDR2 SYGVNS. This CDR3 contains 11 residues. The CDR3 nucleotides read TGTGCCAGCAGGGGTGATTACGAGCAGTACGTC. Protein: CASRGDYEQYV.

This clonotype was counted at least ten times. The chain carries TRBV12-3 or TRBV12-4 and TRBJ1-1; D not certain. The ends were cut back, 3 bases at V and 1 base at J, with 3 bases in the middle. The CDR3 length is 12 residues. CDR3 loop: CASSFENTEAFF. The CDR3 DNA reads TGTGCCAGCAGTTTTGAGAACACTGAAGCTTTCTTT.

This clonotype showed up just a few times. The chain is built from TRBV11-2 and TRBJ2-1; 9 bases map to TRBD1. The ends lost 5 bases at V and 3 bases at J; junction bases unmatched: 5. Germline V CDR1 and CDR2: SGHAT, FQNNGV. CDR3 length: 15 residues. DNA of the CDR3: TGTGCCAGCAGCGCCAGACAGGGGGGCTACAATGAGCAGTTCTTC. Amino acids: CASSARQGGYNEQFF.

The chain joins TRBV6-5 to TRBJ1-2; D gene uncertain. V was trimmed by 3 bases and J by 2 bases, leaving 13 bases between them. CDR1 is MNHEY, CDR2 SVGAGI, per germline. This CDR3 is 15 amino acids long. The CDR3 is CASSYSAGTNYGYTF. As DNA, the CDR3 is TGTGCCAGCAGTTATTCGGCGGGAACCAACTATGGCTACACCTTC.

The sample holds many counts of this clonotype. This chain connects TRBV20-1 to TRBJ2-1; 13 bases fit TRBD2. Germline lookup yields CDR1 DFQATT and CDR2 SNEGSKA (reference sequence). The CDR3 length is 15 residues. After removal of 4 bases from V and 6 bases from J, the junction contained 6 bases not matched to a gene. The DNA for the CDR3 is TGCAGTGCTACCGGACTAGCGGGGGCCTCCAATGAGCAGTTCTTC. Translated: CSATGLAGASNEQFF.